Listed here are 27 T cell receptor beta chains from one sample, sequenced in a study of beta chain features in type 1 diabetes (dated 2018 in TCRdb). The library came from the immunoSEQ multiplex PCR assay. The High Capacity cDNA Reverse Transcription Kit was used to reverse transcribe all of the isolated RNA, meaning that expressed TCRB transcripts were what got sequenced. The clones in this table, taken by TCRdb from immuneACCESS, are in-frame only. Not every clone is retained; where verified, under half of the shortfall comes from an unresolved V gene, and the cause of the rest is unknown. In this sample the table shows under 550,000 clones, 11% of which occur a single time. Of the sample, around 0.05% is held by the ten largest clones. The source material was naive CD4+ T cells from blood. What the cell subset or site label conveys for this sample: true naive CD4+ T cells. Receptor source: a woman aged 18-29 years in good health.

This clone was counted between two and nine times. CDR3 nucleotide sequence: TGCAGTGCTAGAAAGACAGGCGAGCAGTACTTC. Its protein product is CSARKTGEQYF. The rearrangement links TRBV20-1 to TRBJ2-7, with a weak D call TRBD1 (6 bases). CDR3 length equals 11 residues. Germline V gives CDR1 DFQATT, CDR2 SNEGSKA (reference sequence). V was clipped by 2 bases and J by 6 bases, with 8 bases between them.

The rearrangement links TRBV11-2 to TRBJ2-5; tentatively, D is TRBD1 (5 bases). Between the trimmed V and J ends, which lost 6 bases and 3 bases, there was a span of 11 bases. The length of the CDR3 is 13 residues. Germline CDR1 reads SGHAT; CDR2 reads FQNNGV. CDR3 bases: TGTGCCAGCAGAAAGGGGAACGAAGAGACCCAGTACTTC. Its protein product is CASRKGNEETQYF.

This clone was seen more than once but under ten times. V usage is TRBV5-1 and J usage is TRBJ2-1; unclear D gene. Germline loops: CDR1 SGHRS, CDR2 YFSETQ. The CDR3 extends over 13 amino acids. Trimming shortened V by 0 bases and J by 6 bases, and 7 bases separated the two germline ends. The DNA of the CDR3 is TGCGCCAGCAGCTTGGGGGTCCTCAATGAGCAGTTCTTC. As protein: CASSLGVLNEQFF.

There are a few counts of this clone. The chain couples TRBV13 to TRBJ2-7; D call uncertain. Germline assignment: CDR1 PRHDT and CDR2 FYEKMQ (reference sequence). V lost 2 bases, J lost 2 bases, and 7 bases lay in between. This CDR3 comprises 13 residues. CDR3 region: CASSLSPAYEQYF. CDR3 bases: TGTGCCAGCAGCTTATCCCCCGCCTACGAGCAGTACTTC. The whole variable domain, remainder taken from reference TRBV13 and TRBJ2-7, is AAGVIQSPRHLIKEKRETATLKCYPIPRHDTVYWYQQGPGQDPQFLISFYEKMQSDKGSIPDRFSAQQFSDYHSELNMSSLELGDSALYFCASSLSPAYEQYFGPGTRLTVT.

This clone was observed a few times. V gene TRBV7-9 combines with J gene TRBJ1-2, with no clear D. The V and J ends lost 5 bases and 3 bases respectively, with 4 bases between them. The CDR3 spans 11 residues. The germline gives CDR1 SEHNR, CDR2 FQNEAQ (reference sequence). CDR3 in DNA: TGTGCCAGCAGCCGGCACTATGGCTACACCTTC. Translating it yields CASSRHYGYTF.

CDR3 residues: CASSLATGVGYGYTF. DNA for the CDR3: TGCGCCAGCAGCTTGGCGACAGGGGTCGGCTATGGCTACACCTTC. The chain employs TRBV5-1 and TRBJ1-2; 8 positions agree with TRBD1. With 0 bases clipped from V and 4 bases from J, the junction kept 5 bases outside the gene matches. CDR3 size: 15 residues. From germline, CDR1 is SGHRS and CDR2 YFSETQ.

Only a few counts were recorded for this clone. The V and J genes are TRBV7-2 and TRBJ2-3; 7 bases line up with TRBD2. J gave up 4 bases and V 1 base, and 8 bases lay outside the gene matches. This CDR3 region has 16 residues. From germline, CDR1 is SGHTA and CDR2 FQGNSA. The CDR3 sequence: CASSLVGGSSADTQYF. Here the CDR3 DNA reads TGTGCCAGCAGCTTAGTCGGCGGGAGTAGCGCAGATACGCAGTATTTT.

The V call is TRBV25-1, the J call TRBJ1-3; tentatively, D is TRBD1 (5 bases). Trimming cost V 6 bases and J 5 bases, with 17 bases left between them. CDR3 length: 15 residues. CDR1 is MGHDK, CDR2 SYGVNS, per germline. The CDR3 DNA sequence: TGTGCCAGCAGACGGGGGGGGTCCGAGAGAAACACCATATATTTT. Its protein product is CASRRGGSERNTIYF.

This chain joins TRBV7-9 and TRBJ1-1; TRBD1 agrees at 9 bases. The germline gives CDR1 SEHNR, CDR2 FQNEAQ (reference sequence). The CDR3 sequence is 14 residues long. V shed 0 bases, J shed 6 bases, and the junction held 2 bases outside the gene matches. CDR3: CASSLAGQGAEAFF. CDR3 in DNA: TGTGCCAGCAGCTTAGCGGGACAGGGCGCTGAAGCTTTCTTT.

This clone has at least ten counts. The J gene is TRBJ2-7, the V gene TRBV25-1; no firm D call. The CDR3 covers 11 residues. The germline V gene encodes CDR1 MGHDK and CDR2 SYGVNS. V was shortened by 10 bases and J by 5 bases, with 12 bases between the two germline ends. CDR3 in DNA: TGTGCCACGCTTCGCTGGGACGAGCAGTACTTC. It specifies CATLRWDEQYF.

This clone was seen only a few times. The chain employs TRBV5-4 and TRBJ2-3, with 13 bases aligning to TRBD2. With V trimmed by 4 bases and J by 2 bases, 4 bases remained unmatched. CDR1 SGHNT and CDR2 YYREEE come from the germline V gene (reference sequence). The CDR3 is 16 residues long. CDR3 in DNA: TGTGCCAGCAGCGCGACTAGCGGGGGGTTCACAGATACGCAGTATTTT. This codes for CASSATSGGFTDTQYF.

This clone was picked up a small number of times. The J gene is TRBJ1-5, the V gene TRBV7-2; D not certain. The CDR3 sequence is 13 residues long. Germline CDR1 and CDR2: SGHTA and FQGNSA. V lost 2 bases to trimming and J lost 3 bases, with 5 bases between them. CDR3 loop: CASSLQDNQPQHF. CDR3 sequence (DNA): TGTGCCAGCAGCTTACAGGACAATCAGCCCCAGCATTTT.

This clone was seen only a few times. The chain couples TRBV2 to TRBJ1-6; weak D call: TRBD1 (5 bases). Trimming cost V 7 bases and J 7 bases, with 5 bases left between them. Germline V gives CDR1 SNHLY, CDR2 FYNNEI. The length of the CDR3 is 11 residues. The CDR3: CASKGNSPLHF. CDR3 bases: TGTGCCAGCAAGGGGAATTCACCCCTCCACTTT.

The chain's CDR3 is CASSALGVGGTEAFF. The CDR3 DNA is TGTGCCAGCAGTGCGCTAGGGGTGGGAGGAACTGAAGCTTTCTTT. V usage is TRBV25-1 and J usage is TRBJ1-1; D possibly corresponds to TRBD1 (5 bases). Looked up from germline, CDR1 is MGHDK and CDR2 is SYGVNS. Between the trimmed V and J ends, which lost 4 bases and 5 bases, there was a span of 17 bases. The CDR3 is 15 amino acids.

The chain combines TRBV25-1 with TRBJ2-5; no firm D call. The CDR3 has 14 amino acids. Germline CDR1 and CDR2: MGHDK and SYGVNS. V was shortened by 4 bases and J by 1 base, with 10 bases between the two germline ends. The CDR3 here is CASSVPGRQETQYF. CDR3 DNA: TGTGCCAGCAGTGTGCCCGGCCGCCAAGAGACCCAGTACTTC.

V gene TRBV28 combines with J gene TRBJ2-3, with TRBD2 identical over 10 bases. The CDR3 covers 18 residues. Germline-derived CDR1 and CDR2 are MDHEN and SYDVKM. The ends lost 6 bases at V and 3 bases at J; junction bases unmatched: 15. The CDR3 DNA reads as TGTGCCAGCAGGACTCAGCGGGGGGGCCGAGGGCGGACAGATACGCAGTATTTT. Protein sequence: CASRTQRGGRGRTDTQYF.

The chain couples TRBV13 to TRBJ2-1; perhaps TRBD1 as D (7 bases). V lost 5 bases, J lost 3 bases, and 23 bases lay in between. Germline V gene lookup returns CDR1 PRHDT and CDR2 FYEKMQ (reference sequence). This CDR3 region has 18 residues. As DNA, the CDR3 is TGTGCCAGCAGCGCGGGACAGCCGTTCGATAGCGACTACAATGAGCAGTTCTTC. Its protein product is CASSAGQPFDSDYNEQFF.

This clone has just a few counts. This chain connects TRBV10-3 to TRBJ1-3; a possible D gene is TRBD1 (6 bases). Germline lookup yields CDR1 ENHRY and CDR2 SYGVKD. V lost 2 bases, J lost 0 bases, and 14 bases lay in between. This CDR3 comprises 17 residues. DNA of the CDR3: TGTGCCATCAGTGAGCGGGGACACGCTCTCTCTGGAAACACCATATATTTT. Amino acid sequence: CAISERGHALSGNTIYF.

The gene calls are TRBV4-3 and TRBJ1-2; D ambiguous. V lost 4 bases, J lost 8 bases, and 20 bases lay in between. This CDR3 comprises 15 residues. Germline-derived CDR1 and CDR2 are LGHNA and YSLEER. The CDR3 protein is CASSPHPGPPGGYTF. DNA of the CDR3: TGCGCCAGCAGCCCGCACCCGGGCCCCCCTGGGGGCTACACCTTC.

This rearrangement joins TRBV5-1 to TRBJ2-1; no clear D gene. Germline V gene lookup returns CDR1 SGHRS and CDR2 YFSETQ. The CDR3 is 13 amino acids. V was shortened by 0 bases and J by 5 bases, with 6 bases between the two germline ends. CDR3 in amino acids: CASSLVQDNEQFF. In nucleotides, the CDR3 is TGCGCCAGCAGCTTGGTTCAGGACAATGAGCAGTTCTTC.

In this sample, this clone turned up a few times. This chain connects TRBV13 to TRBJ2-1, with TRBD2 as a possible D gene (5 bases). The V and J ends lost 1 base and 3 bases respectively, with 13 bases between them. The CDR3 contains 16 residues. Germline CDR1 is PRHDT and CDR2 is FYEKMQ (reference sequence). CDR3 nucleotides: TGTGCCAGCAGCTTAGCCGGGGTTCGGGACTACAATGAGCAGTTCTTC. It translates to CASSLAGVRDYNEQFF.

The chain joins TRBV7-6 to TRBJ1-6, with 10 nucleotides matching TRBD1. The germline gives CDR1 SGHVS, CDR2 FNYEAQ. V was clipped by 5 bases and J by 7 bases; unmatched bases: 2. This CDR3 is 14 amino acids long. The DNA for the CDR3 is TGTGCCAGCAGCCGGACAGGGGGAAATTCACCCCTCCACTTT. This sequence encodes CASSRTGGNSPLHF.

CDR3 residues: CASSPPGQGYGYTF. The CDR3 DNA follows: TGTGCCAGCAGTCCCCCGGGTCAGGGGTATGGCTACACCTTC. This rearrangement joins TRBV27 to TRBJ1-2; D may be TRBD1 (6 bases). This CDR3 has 14 residues. V dropped 5 bases and J dropped 5 bases, with 15 bases sitting between them. Per the germline V gene, CDR1 is MNHEY and CDR2 is SMNVEV (reference sequence).

This clone was seen a handful of times. Other DNA sequences from this sample encode an identical CDR3 as well. This chain links TRBV29-1 with TRBJ2-5, with a weak D call TRBD2 (6 bases). V shed 4 bases and J shed 4 bases, with 13 bases lying between them. This CDR3 comprises 13 residues. Germline values: CDR1 SQVTM, CDR2 ANQGSEA. This CDR3 reads CSVGGLEGETQYF. The CDR3 DNA is TGCAGCGTTGGTGGACTGGAGGGAGAGACCCAGTACTTC.

This clone showed up just a few times. The chain couples TRBV7-9 to TRBJ2-3; 7 nucleotides line up with TRBD1. Germline V lookup: CDR1 SEHNR, CDR2 FQNEAQ (reference sequence). V lost 5 bases, J lost 2 bases, and 4 bases stayed unmatched. This CDR3 contains 14 residues. CDR3 sequence reads: CASSPKGATDTQYF. The CDR3 DNA is TGTGCCAGCAGCCCGAAGGGGGCCACAGATACGCAGTATTTT. Full variable domain (outside the CDR3, taken from reference TRBV7-9 and TRBJ2-3): DTGVSQNPRHKITKRGQNVTFRCDPISEHNRLYWYRQTLGQGPEFLTYFQNEAQLEKSRLLSDRFSAERPKGSFSTLEIQRTEQGDSAMYLCASSPKGATDTQYFGPGTRLTVL.

The chain employs TRBV19 and TRBJ2-1; 8 bases map to TRBD2. The CDR3 is 14 residues long. Germline V gene sequence: CDR1 LNHDA, CDR2 SQIVND (reference sequence). Germline trimming cut 3 bases from V and 8 bases from J; bases unmatched to any gene: 6. CDR3 residues: CASSIPGTRYEQFF. The DNA for the CDR3 is TGTGCCAGTAGTATTCCCGGGACTAGGTATGAGCAGTTCTTC.

The chain recombines TRBV7-2 with TRBJ2-5; no firm D call. The germline V gene has CDR1 SGHTA and CDR2 FQGNSA. V dropped 5 bases and J dropped 3 bases, with 19 bases sitting between them. The CDR3 has 16 amino acids. CDR3: CASSQYELAYKETQYF. CDR3 coding DNA: TGTGCCAGCAGCCAGTATGAATTGGCCTACAAAGAGACCCAGTACTTC.